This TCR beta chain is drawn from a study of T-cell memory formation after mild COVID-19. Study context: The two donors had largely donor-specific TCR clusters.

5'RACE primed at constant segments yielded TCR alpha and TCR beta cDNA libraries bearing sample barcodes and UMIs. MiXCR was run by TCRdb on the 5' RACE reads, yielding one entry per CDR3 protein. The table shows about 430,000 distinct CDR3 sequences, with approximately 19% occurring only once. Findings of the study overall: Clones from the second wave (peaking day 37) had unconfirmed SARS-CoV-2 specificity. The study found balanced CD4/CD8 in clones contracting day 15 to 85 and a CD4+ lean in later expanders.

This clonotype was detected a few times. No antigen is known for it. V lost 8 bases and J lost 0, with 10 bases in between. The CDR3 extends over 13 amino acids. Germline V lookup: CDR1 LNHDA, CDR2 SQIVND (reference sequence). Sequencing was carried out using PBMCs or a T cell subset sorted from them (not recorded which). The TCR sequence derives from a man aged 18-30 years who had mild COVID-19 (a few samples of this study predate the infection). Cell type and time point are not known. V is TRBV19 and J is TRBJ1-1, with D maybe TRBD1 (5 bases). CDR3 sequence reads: CASSGTMNTEAFF. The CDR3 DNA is TGTGCCAGTTCGGGGACCATGAACACTGAAGCTTTCTTT.